This T cell receptor (beta chain) was sequenced during a study of T cell clones after liver transplantation. Across the whole study: Liver transplant recipients had immunosuppression withdrawal attempted within 2 years. Subjects received no induction therapy and standard immunosuppression until randomization at 12-24 months post-transplant.

The V and J ends lost 1 base and 7 bases respectively, with 17 bases between them. CDR1 is SGDLS and CDR2 is YYNGEE in the germline V gene. The CDR3 has 15 residues. Profiled with immunoSEQ multiplex PCR; TCRdb holds only in-frame clones, not every one. The sample consists of about 85,000 clones, about 82% of them appearing once. Comments on this clone: Its antigen is as yet unknown.

Study-wide results and caveats: Migration into the graft, not deletion, may explain lost graft donor-reactive T cells. Circulating graft-donor-reactive CD4 TCRbeta sequences fell significantly post-transplant in 5 of 8 subjects.

The chain is built from TRBV9 and TRBJ1-2; perhaps TRBD1 as D (6 bases). The starting material was CD4+ T cells from blood, obtained 46 months after liver transplant. This clonotype was obtained from a human patient who received a liver transplant. Some of the T cells may derive from the graft donor. DNA for the CDR3: TGTGCCAGCAGCGTAAAGCACAGGGATGTGAGTGGCTACACCTTC. Translating gives CASSVKHRDVSGYTF.